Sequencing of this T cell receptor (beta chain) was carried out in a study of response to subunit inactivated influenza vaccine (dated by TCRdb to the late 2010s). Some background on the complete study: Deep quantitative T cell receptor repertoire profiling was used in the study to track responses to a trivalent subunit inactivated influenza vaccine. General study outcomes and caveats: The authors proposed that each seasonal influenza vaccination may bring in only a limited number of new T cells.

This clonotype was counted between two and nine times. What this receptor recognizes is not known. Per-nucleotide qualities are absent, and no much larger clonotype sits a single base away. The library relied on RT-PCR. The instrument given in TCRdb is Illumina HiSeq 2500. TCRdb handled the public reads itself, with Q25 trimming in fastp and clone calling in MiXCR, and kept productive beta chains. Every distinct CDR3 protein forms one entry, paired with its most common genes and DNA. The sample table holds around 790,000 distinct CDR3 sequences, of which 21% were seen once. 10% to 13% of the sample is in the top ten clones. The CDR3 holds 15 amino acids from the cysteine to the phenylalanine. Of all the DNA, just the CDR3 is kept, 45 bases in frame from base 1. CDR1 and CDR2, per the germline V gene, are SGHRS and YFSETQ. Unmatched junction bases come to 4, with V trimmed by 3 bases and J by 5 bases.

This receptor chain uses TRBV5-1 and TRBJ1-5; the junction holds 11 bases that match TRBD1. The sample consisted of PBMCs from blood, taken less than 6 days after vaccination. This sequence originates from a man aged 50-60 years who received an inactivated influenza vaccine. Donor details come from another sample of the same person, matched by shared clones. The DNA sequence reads TGCGCCAGCAGCTCCGGGACAGGGGGTGATCAGCCCCAGCATTTT. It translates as CASSSGTGGDQPQHF.